Below are 27 T cell receptor beta chains sequenced from a single sample in a study of beta chain features in type 1 diabetes. Study results and limitations: In every one of the four CD4+ subsets, TCRB CDR3s were moderately but significantly shorter in Type 1 diabetes patients.

Expressed TCRB transcripts were sequenced, since all the RNA that had been isolated was reverse transcribed. Data came from immunoSEQ multiplex PCR; TCRdb stores just in-frame clones and leaves some out. The sample yields around 650,000 clones, over 10% seen once. Antigens of these TCRs are unknown. The sequenced sample was naive CD4+ T cells from blood. Source of these receptors: a man between 25 and 39 years old with type 1 diabetes.

This clone has just a few counts. The chain employs TRBV19 and TRBJ2-5; no clear D gene. The CDR3 is 13 residues long. V was clipped by 5 bases and J by 4 bases, with 11 bases between them. Per the germline V gene, CDR1 is LNHDA and CDR2 is SQIVND (reference sequence). The CDR3 sequence: CASSPPHLETQYF. Written as DNA, the CDR3 is TGTGCCAGTAGTCCACCCCATCTAGAGACCCAGTACTTC.

This clone was detected a few times. The V call is TRBV18, the J call TRBJ1-6, with 7 bases fitting TRBD1. Germline V lookup: CDR1 KGHSH, CDR2 LQKENI. This CDR3 is 16 amino acids long. V shed 3 bases and J 7 bases; nucleotides not matched to a gene: 9. Here the CDR3 DNA reads TGTGCCAGCTCACCTCTAGAGACAGGGATAAATTCACCCCTCCACTTT. It translates to CASSPLETGINSPLHF.

Only a few counts were recorded for this clone. This rearrangement joins TRBV6-5 to TRBJ1-1; D gene uncertain. CDR3 size: 14 residues. Looked up from germline, CDR1 is MNHEY and CDR2 is SVGAGI. V lost 6 bases, J lost 0 bases, and 11 bases lay in between. The CDR3 sequence is CASSETGMNTEAFF. CDR3 sequence (DNA): TGTGCCAGCAGCGAGACCGGGATGAACACTGAAGCTTTCTTT.

In the case of this clone: The junction departs from the called germline gene at one end, perhaps through a read error. The chain joins TRBV30 to TRBJ1-2; no clear D. The germline CDR1 and CDR2 sequences are GTSNPN and SVGIG (reference sequence). The CDR3 is 10 residues long. This CDR3 is CAFHPGSLAF. The CDR3 region has the DNA TGTGCCTTCCACCCCGGGAGTCTAGCCTTC.

In its sample, this clone was seen a few times. This chain uses TRBV6-1 with TRBJ2-3; 8 bases match TRBD2. Trimming removed 1 base from V and 3 bases from J; junction bases left unmatched: 3. CDR1 is MNHNS, CDR2 SASEGT, per germline. CDR3 length: 15 residues. CDR3 in DNA: TGTGCCAGCAGTGAAGGACTAGCGAGGACAGATACGCAGTATTTT. This translates into CASSEGLARTDTQYF.

The chain employs TRBV6-5 and TRBJ2-5; 9 nucleotides align to TRBD1. The last part of the DNA fits TRBJ2-7 better; the J call may be wrong. Germline V lookup: CDR1 MNHEY, CDR2 SVGAGI. The CDR3 is 15 amino acids. The CDR3 region has the DNA TGTGCCAGCAGCTCCCCGACAGGGGGATCCTACGAGCAGTACTTC. This codes for CASSSPTGGSYEQYF.

This sequence joins TRBV10-3 and TRBJ2-2; 10 bases are shared with TRBD2. Germline values: CDR1 ENHRY, CDR2 SYGVKD. This CDR3 has 15 amino acids. The trim removed 4 bases at V and 7 bases at J, leaving 6 bases unmatched. The CDR3 sequence: CAISVAGGYGGELFF. The CDR3 DNA reads as TGTGCCATCAGTGTAGCGGGGGGCTACGGCGGGGAGCTGTTTTTT.

This clone turned up a few times. The chain carries TRBV6-1 and TRBJ1-6; D may be TRBD1 (6 bases). The CDR3 runs to 17 residues. Germline CDR1 is MNHNS and CDR2 is SASEGT. V lost 3 bases to trimming and J lost 7 bases, with 19 bases between them. CDR3: CASSDPIGGAGNSPLHF. CDR3 sequence (DNA): TGTGCCAGCAGTGATCCCATCGGGGGGGCCGGGAATTCACCCCTCCACTTT.

This clone was seen a handful of times. The chain uses TRBV29-1 and TRBJ1-5; unclear D gene. In germline, CDR1 is SQVTM, CDR2 ANQGSEA. Trimming shortened V by 0 bases and J by 6 bases, and 9 bases separated the two germline ends. The CDR3 is made up of 13 amino acids. The CDR3 DNA sequence: TGCAGCGTTGAAGACCAGGTGGGTCAGCCCCAGCATTTT. Translating it yields CSVEDQVGQPQHF.

This chain joins TRBV10-3 and TRBJ2-1; the match to TRBD1 covers 7 bases. CDR3 length: 14 amino acids. The germline CDR1 and CDR2 sequences are ENHRY and SYGVKD. J lost 5 bases, V lost 4 bases, and 5 bases had no gene match. In DNA form, the CDR3 reads TGTGCCATCAGTGGACAGGGTCTACACAATGAGCAGTTCTTC. Translated, it gives CAISGQGLHNEQFF.

This clone has just a few counts. The chain couples TRBV6-5 to TRBJ1-2, with a possible D match to TRBD1 (6 bases). Per germline, CDR1 MNHEY and CDR2 SVGAGI. The CDR3 runs 15 residues. Trimming cost V 7 bases and J 6 bases, with 21 bases left between them. The CDR3 here is CASTLRRGKLDGYTF. The CDR3 region has the DNA TGTGCCAGCACTCTTCGGAGGGGGAAGTTGGATGGCTACACCTTC.

CDR3 nucleotides: TGTGCCACAGGGGGGGTGGGCCGCGAAGCTTTCTTT. Translated, it gives CATGGVGREAFF. The V call is TRBV27, the J call TRBJ1-1; 7 positions match TRBD1. V shed 10 bases and J 8 bases; nucleotides not matched to a gene: 10. Per germline, CDR1 MNHEY and CDR2 SMNVEV (reference sequence). The length of the CDR3 is 12 residues.

J is TRBJ1-4 and V is TRBV27; D is ambiguous. The V gene lost 3 bases and the J gene lost 0 bases, with 5 bases spanning the gap. The CDR3 contains 14 residues. The germline V gene has CDR1 MNHEY and CDR2 SMNVEV (reference sequence). The CDR3 spells CASSLLATNEKLFF. The CDR3, as DNA: TGTGCCAGCAGTTTGCTTGCAACTAATGAAAAACTGTTTTTT. Looking up the rest from reference TRBV27 and TRBJ1-4 gives the full variable domain: EAQVTQNPRYLITVTGKKLTVTCSQNMNHEYMSWYRQDPGLGLRQIYYSMNVEVTDKGDVPEGYKVSRKEKRNFPLILESPSPNQTSLYFCASSLLATNEKLFFGSGTQLSVL.

The chain recombines TRBV4-2 with TRBJ2-1, with D perhaps given as TRBD1 or TRBD2 (5 bases each). Trimming shortened V by 5 bases and J by 8 bases, and 19 bases separated the two germline ends. Germline CDR1 is LGHNA and CDR2 is YNFKEQ. The CDR3 is 15 residues long. The CDR3 loop reads CASSFGDEGADEQFF. The CDR3 nucleotides read TGTGCCAGCAGCTTCGGGGACGAAGGTGCGGATGAGCAGTTCTTC.

The gene calls are TRBV27 and TRBJ1-1; TRBD1 agrees at 8 bases. The V and J ends lost 3 bases and 6 bases, in that order; junction bases with no gene match: 12. CDR1 and CDR2 from the germline V gene are MNHEY and SMNVEV (reference sequence). The CDR3 sequence is 16 residues long. CDR3 region: CASSFLFPGQAPEAFF. The CDR3 DNA sequence: TGTGCCAGCAGTTTCCTTTTCCCGGGACAGGCGCCTGAAGCTTTCTTT.

This clone was observed a few times. The gene calls are TRBV6-5 and TRBJ2-5; D is possibly TRBD2 (5 bases). Germline V gives CDR1 MNHEY, CDR2 SVGAGI. The V and J ends lost 6 bases and 4 bases respectively, with 9 bases between them. The CDR3 is 12 residues long. The CDR3 reads CASSPAGETQYF. For the CDR3, the DNA is TGTGCCAGCAGCCCGGCGGGAGAGACCCAGTACTTC.

In its sample, this clone was seen a few times. V usage is TRBV20-1 and J usage is TRBJ2-7; D ambiguous. The CDR3 spans 11 residues. CDR1 is DFQATT and CDR2 is SNEGSKA in the germline V gene (reference sequence). Trimming cost V 2 bases and J 4 bases, with 6 bases left between them. The DNA for the CDR3 is TGCAGTGCTAGAAAGCAATACGAGCAGTACTTC. Protein product: CSARKQYEQYF.

This clone was observed a handful of times. The chain is built from TRBV4-3 and TRBJ1-6; perhaps TRBD1 as D (6 bases). V was trimmed by 0 bases and J by 2 bases, leaving 11 bases between them. CDR1 and CDR2 from the germline V gene are LGHNA and YSLEER. The CDR3 sequence is 17 residues long. CDR3 DNA: TGCGCCAGCAGCCAAGATGACAGGAGAGCCTATAATTCACCCCTCCACTTT. Encoded protein: CASSQDDRRAYNSPLHF.

V gene TRBV5-1 combines with J gene TRBJ2-3, with D tentatively TRBD2 (6 bases). V gave up 4 bases and J gave up 4 bases, with 16 bases separating them. CDR3 length: 15 amino acids. Germline-derived CDR1 and CDR2 are SGHRS and YFSETQ. For the CDR3, the DNA is TGCGCCAGCAGCAACTTGAACGGAGGGTCAGATACGCAGTATTTT. It codes for CASSNLNGGSDTQYF.

This clone was seen a handful of times. This CDR3 reads CASSLGSGRFYTEAFF. CDR3 sequence (DNA): TGTGCCAGCAGCTTAGGGTCAGGGCGGTTTTACACTGAAGCTTTCTTT. The chain has TRBV7-9 and TRBJ1-1; D may be TRBD1 (5 bases). Between the trimmed V and J ends, which lost 1 base and 3 bases, there was a span of 15 bases. The CDR3 runs 16 residues. The germline gives CDR1 SEHNR, CDR2 FQNEAQ (reference sequence).

The chain carries TRBV5-1 and TRBJ2-3; the match to TRBD1 covers 9 bases. This CDR3 has 14 residues. Germline V gene lookup returns CDR1 SGHRS and CDR2 YFSETQ. The ends lost 3 bases at V and 2 bases at J; junction bases unmatched: 1. The CDR3 sequence is CASSWDRATDTQYF. CDR3 bases: TGCGCCAGCAGCTGGGACAGGGCCACAGATACGCAGTATTTT.

The chain employs TRBV6-5 and TRBJ2-7; 7 positions agree with TRBD2. The ends lost 6 bases at V and 2 bases at J; junction bases unmatched: 7. The CDR3 spans 14 residues. Germline V gives CDR1 MNHEY, CDR2 SVGAGI. CDR3 in DNA: TGTGCCAGCAGGCGACGGGGGGATCCCTACGAGCAGTACTTC. It is translated as CASRRRGDPYEQYF.

The chain has TRBV9 and TRBJ2-7, with D possibly matching TRBD1 (5 bases). The CDR3 covers 12 residues. Germline CDR1 SGDLS, CDR2 YYNGEE. The chain's CDR3 is CGKGVLAYEQYF. DNA for the CDR3: TGTGGAAAAGGGGTTTTAGCCTACGAGCAGTACTTC.

V usage is TRBV5-6 and J usage is TRBJ1-2; D gene uncertain. CDR3 length: 13 residues. V was clipped by 1 base and J by 8 bases, with 12 bases between them. Per the germline V gene, CDR1 is SGHDT and CDR2 is YYEEEE. For the CDR3, the DNA is TGTGCCAGCAGCTTGAGGGCGCCCCGGGGCTACACCTTC. This translates into CASSLRAPRGYTF.

This clone was found a few times. The V gene is TRBV7-9, the J gene TRBJ2-7; TRBD2 is a possible D gene (5 bases). The CDR3 loop spans 15 amino acids. CDR1 and CDR2 from the germline V gene are SEHNR and FQNEAQ (reference sequence). Trimming removed 5 bases from V and 3 bases from J, with 17 bases in between. CDR3 protein: CASSPRGADRYEQYF. CDR3 bases: TGTGCCAGCAGCCCTCGGGGTGCGGATCGCTACGAGCAGTACTTC.

The chain links TRBV9 to TRBJ1-5, with D unclear. This CDR3 comprises 13 residues. Trimming removed 4 bases at V and 1 base at J, with 6 bases between. Germline CDR1 reads SGDLS; CDR2 reads YYNGEE. The CDR3 protein is CASSPDSNQPQHF. In DNA, the CDR3 is TGTGCCAGCAGCCCCGACAGCAATCAGCCCCAGCATTTT.

The chain recombines TRBV7-9 with TRBJ1-6; 8 bases agree with TRBD1. Germline CDR1 SEHNR, CDR2 FQNEAQ (reference sequence). With 5 bases clipped from V and 7 bases from J, the junction kept 7 bases outside the gene matches. There are 15 residues in the CDR3. CDR3 DNA sequence: TGTGCCAGCAGCCCCAGGGGGCAGGGGAATTCACCCCTCCACTTT. Its translation is CASSPRGQGNSPLHF.